Reported below is one TCR beta chain. Its antigen remains unidentified. These data originate in a study of human T cells and chemical hapten exposure. Study conclusions and caveats: PT1 expanded TCR numbers rose with patch test score.

Methods used by the authors: Samples ranged from about 20,000 to 700,000 TCRs, with a median of approximately 100,000. TCRdb independently ran MiXCR on the RACE reads; one entry per CDR3 protein. TCRdb's processing, not the study's, gives the V and J calls here. The table shows some 330,000 distinct CDR3 sequences, with about 5% occurring only once. The CDR3 extends over 12 amino acids. Germline values: CDR1 SGDLS, CDR2 YYNGEE. V was clipped by 0 bases and J by 10 bases, with 8 bases between them. Described time point: pre-sensitization, week 0. The treatment was: therapeutic diphenylcyclopropenone sensitization with weekly scalp DPC. At patch-test visits, sampling came before the patch test. Total RNA was isolated from unfractionated whole blood.

This sequence originates from a woman aged 18-30 years with alopecia areata. Some clones in this sample may be carry-over from other donors' samples. The chain joins TRBV9 to TRBJ2-1; no reliable D call. The sample was whole blood, taken in connection with sensitization to the hapten diphenylcyclopropenone (DPC). The CDR3 DNA reads TGTGCCAGCAGCGTAGGGAGAAACGAGCAGTTCTTC. This codes for CASSVGRNEQFF.